This T cell receptor (beta chain) was sequenced in a study of long-term antiretroviral therapy in people with HIV. Investigators performed immunoSEQ version v3.0 at survey level. Generated by immunoSEQ multiplex PCR, the TCRdb table keeps only in-frame clones and is missing some. The repertoire holds about 35,000 clones, 65% to 75% seen once, with about 3.5% in the top ten. With 4 bases clipped from V and 6 bases from J, the junction kept 7 bases outside the gene matches. The germline CDR1 and CDR2 sequences are MNHEY and SVGAGI. The CDR3 is 16 residues long. The rearrangement links TRBV6-5 to TRBJ2-1, with 12 bases matching TRBD2. The specimen was unsorted PBMCs, collected 3 years after starting antiretroviral therapy. The receptor comes from a man in his forties or fifties with HIV. The CDR3 loop reads CASSFLTSGSRNEQFF. Here the CDR3 DNA reads TGTGCCAGCAGTTTTTTGACTAGCGGGAGTCGCAATGAGCAGTTCTTC.